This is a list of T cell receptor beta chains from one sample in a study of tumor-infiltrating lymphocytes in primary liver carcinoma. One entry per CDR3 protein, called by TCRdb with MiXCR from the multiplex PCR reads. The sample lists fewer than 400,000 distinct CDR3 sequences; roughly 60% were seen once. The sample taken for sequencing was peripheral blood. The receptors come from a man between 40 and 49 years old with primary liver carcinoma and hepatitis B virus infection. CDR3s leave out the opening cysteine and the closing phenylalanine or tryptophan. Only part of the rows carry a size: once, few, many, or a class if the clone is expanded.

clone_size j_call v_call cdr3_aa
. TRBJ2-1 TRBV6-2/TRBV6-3 ARSVDRENYNEQF
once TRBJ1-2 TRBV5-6 ASSSSGVGGYT
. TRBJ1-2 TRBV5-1 ASSYNQGARGYT
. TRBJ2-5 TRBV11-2 ASSSWIAGVGEEAQY
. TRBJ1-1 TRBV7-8 ASSRNGGVQVNTEAF
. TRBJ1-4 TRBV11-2 ASSKTGGINEKLY
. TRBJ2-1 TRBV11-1 VSCRDWVSGGQF
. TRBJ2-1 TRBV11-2 ASSPPRNERF
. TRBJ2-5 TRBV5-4 ASSERQGAETQY
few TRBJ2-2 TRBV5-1 ASSQDRIAGELF
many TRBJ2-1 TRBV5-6 ASSNQGGSSYNEQF
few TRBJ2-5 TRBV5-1 ASSLGLRDQETQY
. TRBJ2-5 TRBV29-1 SGMDSGVTQY
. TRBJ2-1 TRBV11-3 ASGPGVYNEQF
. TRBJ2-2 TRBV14 ASNQRLAPAGELV
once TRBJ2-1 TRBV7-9 ASRGLANSYNGQF
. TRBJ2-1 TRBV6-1 ANKREDSYNVQF
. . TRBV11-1 ASCPSGARGTDTQH
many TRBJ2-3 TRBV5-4 ASSSGQTTDTQY
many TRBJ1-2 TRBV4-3 ASSQGTGASNYGYT
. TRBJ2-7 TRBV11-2 ASSLSAGPLYEQY
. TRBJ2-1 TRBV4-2 ASSQVTASYNEQF
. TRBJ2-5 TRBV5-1 ASSFGNSGSQETQY
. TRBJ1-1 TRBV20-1 SARAAGRENTEAF
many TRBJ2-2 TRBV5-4 ASSPGQANTGELF
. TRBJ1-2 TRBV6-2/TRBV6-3 ASEMGQRHGYT
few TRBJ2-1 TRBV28 ASRTSPGTAFEQF
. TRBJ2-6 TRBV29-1 TVEDGSSGANVLT
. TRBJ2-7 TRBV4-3 ASSQGGFGEQR
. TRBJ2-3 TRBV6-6 ASSYATITEAQY
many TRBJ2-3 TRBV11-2 ASSRRLAGGMDTQY
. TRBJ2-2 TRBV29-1 SVKGGPAGNAGELF
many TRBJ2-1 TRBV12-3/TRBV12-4 ATADSGHNEQF
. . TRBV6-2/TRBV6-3 ASSYSTFRTSGRMGEQY
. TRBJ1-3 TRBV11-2 TSGRPSGNTIY
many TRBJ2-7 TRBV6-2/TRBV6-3 ASSGLAYEQY
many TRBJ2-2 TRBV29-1 SVFGVHGNTGELF
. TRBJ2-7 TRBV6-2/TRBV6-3 ASGYSLGAYEQY
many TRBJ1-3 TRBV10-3 AISEKGAATGNTIY
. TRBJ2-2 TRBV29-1 SGLQGITGELF
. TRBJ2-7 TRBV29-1 IVSSMAEGGSYEQY
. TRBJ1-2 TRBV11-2 ASSGMCLDYGYT
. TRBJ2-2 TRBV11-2 ASSLSSEDTGELL
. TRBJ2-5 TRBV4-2 ASNQDGTGGQETQY
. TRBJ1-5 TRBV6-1 ASCGWKGNQPQH
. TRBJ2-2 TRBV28 AISSTETGELF
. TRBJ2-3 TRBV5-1 ASSRQDLDTQY
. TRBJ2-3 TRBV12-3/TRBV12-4 ASNFTATDTQY
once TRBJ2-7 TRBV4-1 ASNQEMMGGASNYEQY
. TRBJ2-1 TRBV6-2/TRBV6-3 ASSYYGLGIPYEQF
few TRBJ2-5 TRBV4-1 ASSQGDGEEAQY
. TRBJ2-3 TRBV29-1 SVTPGQGATDTQY
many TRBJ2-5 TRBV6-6 ASSYAGTQETQY